This TCR beta chain is drawn from a study of blood T cell repertoires in COVID-19. At the level of the study: From T cells, B-cell-depleted T cells, or PBMCs came the material, which was cDNA or gDNA.

Germline loops: CDR1 LNHDA, CDR2 SQIVND (reference sequence). The CDR3 length is 12 residues. The ends were cut back, 2 bases at V and 9 bases at J, with 8 bases in the middle. Participant-given clinical history determined each cohort assignment. Clones were sequenced by immunoSEQ multiplex PCR, and TCRdb holds only the in-frame ones, with some missing. Seen here are about half a million clones, approximately 90% observed once, and the top ten hold approximately 8.3%. The receptor's source is a woman aged 55-69 years who had recovered from COVID-19. V gene TRBV19 combines with J gene TRBJ2-1, with D perhaps matching TRBD1 (5 bases). Material: PBMCs or T cells enriched from blood (not recorded which). The CDR3 DNA reads as TGTGCCAGTAGTATAAGCCAGGGTGAGCAGTTCTTC. It codes for CASSISQGEQFF.